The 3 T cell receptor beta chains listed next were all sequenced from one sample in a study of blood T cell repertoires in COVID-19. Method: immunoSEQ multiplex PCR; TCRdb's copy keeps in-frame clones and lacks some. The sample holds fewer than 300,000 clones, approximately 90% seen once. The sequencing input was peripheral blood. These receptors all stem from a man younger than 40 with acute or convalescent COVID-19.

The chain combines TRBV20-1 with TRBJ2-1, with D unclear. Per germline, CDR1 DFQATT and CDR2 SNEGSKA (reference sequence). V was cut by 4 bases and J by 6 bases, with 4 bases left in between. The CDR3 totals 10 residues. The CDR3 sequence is CSATLNEQFF. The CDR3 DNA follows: TGCAGTGCTACTCTCAATGAGCAGTTCTTC.

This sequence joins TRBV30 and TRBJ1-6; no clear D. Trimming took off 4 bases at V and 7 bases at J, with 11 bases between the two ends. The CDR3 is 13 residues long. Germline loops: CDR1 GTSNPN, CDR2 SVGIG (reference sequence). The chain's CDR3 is CAWMVGSNSPLHF. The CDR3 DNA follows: TGTGCCTGGATGGTCGGGTCGAATTCACCCCTCCACTTT.

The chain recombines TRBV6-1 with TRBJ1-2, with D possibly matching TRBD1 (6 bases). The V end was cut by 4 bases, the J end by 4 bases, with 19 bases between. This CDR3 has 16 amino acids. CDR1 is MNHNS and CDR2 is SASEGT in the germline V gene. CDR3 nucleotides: TGTGCCAGCAGTGGGGCCAGGGGCGAGATGGGCTATGGCTACACCTTC. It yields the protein CASSGARGEMGYGYTF.